These 8 T cell receptor beta chains were sequenced from one sample in a study of shared clonotypes between healthy human individuals. Produced via immunoSEQ multiplex PCR; TCRdb's table is partial and in-frame only. The sample contains about 610,000 clones, approximately 97% of which appear only once. What was sequenced was naive CD4+ T cells sorted from blood. The subset: CD45RA+ positively selected. Receptors originate from a woman younger than 45 in good health.

The chain joins TRBV27 to TRBJ1-4; D is possibly TRBD1 (6 bases). Germline V CDR1 and CDR2: MNHEY, SMNVEV (reference sequence). CDR3 length: 15 amino acids. Trimming removed 1 base at V and 5 bases at J, with 11 bases between. CDR3 protein: CASSLFQGLNEKLFF. Here the CDR3 DNA reads TGTGCCAGCAGTTTATTCCAGGGGTTGAATGAAAAACTGTTTTTT. The whole variable domain, filled in from reference TRBV27 and TRBJ1-4, reads EAQVTQNPRYLITVTGKKLTVTCSQNMNHEYMSWYRQDPGLGLRQIYYSMNVEVTDKGDVPEGYKVSRKEKRNFPLILESPSPNQTSLYFCASSLFQGLNEKLFFGSGTQLSVL.

The genes are TRBV25-1 and TRBJ2-1; 12 bases map to TRBD2. Germline V gene sequence: CDR1 MGHDK, CDR2 SYGVNS. The V and J ends lost 4 bases and 4 bases, in that order; junction bases with no gene match: 11. The CDR3 contains 18 residues. DNA for the CDR3: TGTGCCAGCAGTGCCGCTCCGACTAGCGGGGGTAATTACAATGAGCAGTTCTTC. Translation: CASSAAPTSGGNYNEQFF.

V gene TRBV6-4 combines with J gene TRBJ2-3; 13 bases map to TRBD2. This CDR3 contains 20 residues. Germline V gene lookup returns CDR1 MRHNA and CDR2 SNTAGT. Trimming removed 6 bases from V and 2 bases from J; junction bases left unmatched: 17. CDR3 residues: CASSSAVRTSGSPITDTQYF. CDR3 coding DNA: TGTGCCAGCAGCTCCGCGGTGAGGACTAGCGGGAGCCCGATCACAGATACGCAGTATTTT.

The rearrangement links TRBV6-1 to TRBJ1-5; no reliable D call. This CDR3 contains 14 residues. The germline CDR1 and CDR2 sequences are MNHNS and SASEGT. Trimming took 8 bases from V and 2 from J, leaving 13 bases between them. Here the CDR3 reads CASRLTRGNQPQHF. DNA of the CDR3: TGTGCCAGCCGCCTGACAAGGGGCAATCAGCCCCAGCATTTT.

This chain joins TRBV4-1 and TRBJ1-4, with 10 bases fitting TRBD1. CDR1 is MGHRA, CDR2 YSYEKL, per germline. This CDR3 is built from 15 residues. The V gene end was trimmed by 4 bases and the J gene end by 7 bases; junction bases not matched to a gene: 6. CDR3 sequence reads: CASSRDRGQGEKLFF. CDR3 DNA: TGCGCCAGCAGCCGAGACAGGGGGCAAGGTGAAAAACTGTTTTTT.

The V call is TRBV4-1, the J call TRBJ2-5; D may be TRBD2 (9 bases). The J call may be mistaken, given a closer DNA end match to TRBJ2-7. The CDR3 spans 16 residues. From germline, CDR1 is MGHRA and CDR2 YSYEKL. The CDR3 loop is CASSPQGAGGPNEQYF. In nucleotides, the CDR3 is TGCGCCAGCAGCCCCCAGGGGGCGGGAGGGCCGAACGAGCAGTACTTC.

Points on this clone: One end of the junction is discordant with germline, which a read error may explain. The chain joins TRBV5-1 to TRBJ2-5; either TRBD1 or TRBD2 may supply D (5 bases each). The CDR3 covers 14 residues. Germline V gives CDR1 SGHRS, CDR2 YFSETQ. CDR3 sequence reads: CASSGGRVQDTQYF. The CDR3 DNA is TGCGCCAGCAGCGGGGGAAGGGTCCAAGACACCCAGTACTTC.

The rearrangement joins TRBV7-2 to TRBJ1-5; 7 bases match TRBD1. Per the germline V gene, CDR1 is SGHTA and CDR2 is FQGNSA. The trim removed 1 base at V and 6 bases at J, leaving 6 bases unmatched. This CDR3 contains 15 residues. CDR3 protein: CASSLVYTGAQPQHF. The DNA for the CDR3 is TGTGCCAGCAGCTTAGTGTATACAGGGGCTCAGCCCCAGCATTTT.